This T cell receptor beta chain was sequenced in a study of cytomegalovirus exposure and HLA in healthy donors. A multiplex PCR was run with 60 Vbeta primers and 13 Jbeta primers. Only in-frame clones appear in the TCRdb table, and some are missing; sequencing was by immunoSEQ multiplex PCR. The sample holds around 130,000 clones; less than 80% are singletons and the top ten take around 6.6%. Sample: PBMCs. The sequence was collected from a man aged 40-49 years in good health and CMV-seropositive.

The CDR3 loop is CASSSRLEDTQYF. The CDR3 region has the DNA TGTGCCAGCAGCTCCCGACTGGAAGATACGCAGTATTTT. This chain connects TRBV7-9 to TRBJ2-3, with D unresolved. V gave up 4 bases and J gave up 5 bases, with 10 bases separating them. From germline, CDR1 is SEHNR and CDR2 FQNEAQ (reference sequence). CDR3 size: 13 residues.